This TCR beta chain was observed in a study of sequential checkpoint blockade in melanoma. Study as a whole: First-line arms were nivolumab then ipilimumab, or the reverse, randomized 1:1.

Study outcomes and limitations: Pretreatment TIL clonality tracked with response in the nivolumab-first arm. Patients with week-13 increases in T-cell fraction and clonality benefited about 30 times more often.

The CDR3 consists of 16 residues. The germline V gene has CDR1 SGDLS and CDR2 YYNGEE. V lost 1 base, J lost 5 bases, and 8 bases stayed unmatched. This clone was counted ten times or more. The antigen is undetermined. Treatment here: randomized to nivolumab then ipilimumab (arm A) or the reverse (arm B). Assay: immunoSEQ multiplex PCR; the TCRdb copy retains only in-frame clones and omits some. The sample includes around 3,000 clones, under 25% of them seen just once. This sequence joins TRBV9 and TRBJ2-5; TRBD2 agrees at 10 bases. The sequence derives from a human donor with melanoma. Sequenced here: tumor tissue (inferred from file names), sampled from a patient given nivolumab and ipilimumab in sequence. The CDR3 nucleotides read TGTGCCAGCAGCGTATCGAGCGGGGGGGCCGGTGAGACCCAGTACTTC. Protein: CASSVSSGGAGETQYF.